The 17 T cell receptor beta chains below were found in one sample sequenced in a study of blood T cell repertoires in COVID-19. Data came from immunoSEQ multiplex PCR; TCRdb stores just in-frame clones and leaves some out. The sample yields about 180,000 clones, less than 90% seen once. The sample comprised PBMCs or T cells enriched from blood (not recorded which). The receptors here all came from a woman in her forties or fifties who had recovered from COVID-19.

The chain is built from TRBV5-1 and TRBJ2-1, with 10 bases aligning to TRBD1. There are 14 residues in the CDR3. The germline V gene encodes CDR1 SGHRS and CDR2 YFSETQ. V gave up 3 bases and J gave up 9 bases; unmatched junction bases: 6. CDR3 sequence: CASSSGQGSGEQFF. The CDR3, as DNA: TGCGCCAGCAGCTCGGGACAGGGGTCAGGTGAGCAGTTCTTC.

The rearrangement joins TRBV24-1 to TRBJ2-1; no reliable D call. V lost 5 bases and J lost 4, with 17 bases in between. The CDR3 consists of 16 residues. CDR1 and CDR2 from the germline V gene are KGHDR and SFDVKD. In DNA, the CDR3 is TGTGCCACCAGTGGGAGTGATCTAGAGAGTTACAATGAGCAGTTCTTC. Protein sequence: CATSGSDLESYNEQFF.

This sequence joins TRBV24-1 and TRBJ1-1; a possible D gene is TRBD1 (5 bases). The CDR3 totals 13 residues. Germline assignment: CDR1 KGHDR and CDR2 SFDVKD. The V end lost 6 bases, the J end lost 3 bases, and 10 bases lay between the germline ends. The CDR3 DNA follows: TGTGCCACCAGTCCAAGGGGTTACACTGAAGCTTTCTTT. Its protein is CATSPRGYTEAFF.

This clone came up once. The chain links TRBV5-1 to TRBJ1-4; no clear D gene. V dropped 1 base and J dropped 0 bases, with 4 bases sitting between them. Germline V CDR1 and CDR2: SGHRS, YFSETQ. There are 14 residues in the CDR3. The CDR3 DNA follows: TGCGCCAGCAGCTTGTCGGCAACTAATGAAAAACTGTTTTTT. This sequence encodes CASSLSATNEKLFF.

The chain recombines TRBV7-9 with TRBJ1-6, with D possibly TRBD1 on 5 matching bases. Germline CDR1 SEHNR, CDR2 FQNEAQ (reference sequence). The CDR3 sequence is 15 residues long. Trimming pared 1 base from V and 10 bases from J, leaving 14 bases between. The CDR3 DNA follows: TGTGCCAGCAGCTTAGTTGGGCAGGGAAACTCACCCCTCCACTTT. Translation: CASSLVGQGNSPLHF.

This CDR3 reads CASSPWDRVRAETQYF. For the CDR3, the DNA is TGTGCCAGCAGTCCCTGGGACAGGGTCAGGGCTGAGACCCAGTACTTC. V is TRBV28 and J is TRBJ2-5, with 9 bases matching TRBD1. The CDR3 runs 16 residues. Germline V lookup: CDR1 MDHEN, CDR2 SYDVKM. With V trimmed by 5 bases and J by 5 bases, 12 bases remained unmatched.

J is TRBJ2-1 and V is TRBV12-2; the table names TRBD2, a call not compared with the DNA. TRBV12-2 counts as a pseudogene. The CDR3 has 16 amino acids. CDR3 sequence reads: CASRSPPGLAFNEQFF. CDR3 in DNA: TGTGCAAGTCGCTCGCCCCCGGGACTAGCGTTCAATGAGCAGTTCTTC.

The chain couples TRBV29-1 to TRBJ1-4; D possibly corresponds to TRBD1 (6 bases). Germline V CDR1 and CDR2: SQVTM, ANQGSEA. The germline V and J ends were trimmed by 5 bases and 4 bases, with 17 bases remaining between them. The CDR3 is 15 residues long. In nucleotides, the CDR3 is TGCAGCGTTAGAAAGACAGGCACGGATAATGAAAAACTGTTTTTT. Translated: CSVRKTGTDNEKLFF.

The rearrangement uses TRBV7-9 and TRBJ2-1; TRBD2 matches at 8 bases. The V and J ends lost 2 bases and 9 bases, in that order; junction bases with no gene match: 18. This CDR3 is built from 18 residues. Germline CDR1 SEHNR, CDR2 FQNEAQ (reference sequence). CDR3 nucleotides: TGTGCCAGCAGCTTACCCCCCCGGCTAGCGGGCGCCGGGAGTGAGCAGTTCTTC. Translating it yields CASSLPPRLAGAGSEQFF.

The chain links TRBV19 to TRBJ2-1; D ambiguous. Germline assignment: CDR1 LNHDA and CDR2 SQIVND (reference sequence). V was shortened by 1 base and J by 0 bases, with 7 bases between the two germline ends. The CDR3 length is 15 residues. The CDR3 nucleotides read TGTGCCAGTAGTATAGGGCTGGCCTCCTACAATGAGCAGTTCTTC. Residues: CASSIGLASYNEQFF.

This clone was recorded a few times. CDR3 bases: TGTGCCATCAGCCCCAGGGAGGTAGGACGCTATGGCTACACCTTC. The encoded protein is CAISPREVGRYGYTF. The gene calls are TRBV10-3 and TRBJ1-2; a weak D match, TRBD1 (5 bases). The V gene lost 6 bases and the J gene lost 4 bases, with 18 bases spanning the gap. The CDR3 is 15 residues long. CDR1 is ENHRY and CDR2 is SYGVKD in the germline V gene.

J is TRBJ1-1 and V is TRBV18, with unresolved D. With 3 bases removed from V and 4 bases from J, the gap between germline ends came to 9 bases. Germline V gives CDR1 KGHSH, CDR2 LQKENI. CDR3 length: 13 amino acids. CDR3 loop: CASSPYAGTEAFF. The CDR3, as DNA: TGTGCCAGCTCACCTTACGCGGGCACTGAAGCTTTCTTT.

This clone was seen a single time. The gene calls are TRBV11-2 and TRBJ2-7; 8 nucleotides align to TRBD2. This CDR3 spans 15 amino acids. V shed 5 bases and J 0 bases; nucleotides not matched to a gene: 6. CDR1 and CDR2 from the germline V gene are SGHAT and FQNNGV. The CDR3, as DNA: TGTGCCAGCAGCCCCGGGACTAGTGTCTCCTACGAGCAGTACTTC. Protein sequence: CASSPGTSVSYEQYF.

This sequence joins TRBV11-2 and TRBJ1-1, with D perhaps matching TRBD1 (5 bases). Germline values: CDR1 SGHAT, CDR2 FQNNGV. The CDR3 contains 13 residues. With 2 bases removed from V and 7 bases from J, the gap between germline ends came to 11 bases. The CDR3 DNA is TGTGCCAGCAGCTTAAAAAGGGGACTTGAAGCTTTCTTT. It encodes CASSLKRGLEAFF.

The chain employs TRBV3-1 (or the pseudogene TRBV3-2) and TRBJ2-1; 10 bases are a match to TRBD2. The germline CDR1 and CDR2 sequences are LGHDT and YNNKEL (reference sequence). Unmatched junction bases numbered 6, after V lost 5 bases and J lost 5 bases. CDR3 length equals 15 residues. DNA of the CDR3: TGTGCCAGCAGCAACCTAGCGGGAGACCACAATGAGCAGTTCTTC. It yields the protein CASSNLAGDHNEQFF.

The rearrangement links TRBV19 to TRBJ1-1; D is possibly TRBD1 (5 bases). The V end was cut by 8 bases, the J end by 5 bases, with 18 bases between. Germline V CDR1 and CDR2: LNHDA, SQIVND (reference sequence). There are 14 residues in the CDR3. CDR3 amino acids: CASFQTGGTTEAFF. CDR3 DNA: TGTGCCAGTTTTCAGACGGGGGGGACGACTGAAGCTTTCTTT.

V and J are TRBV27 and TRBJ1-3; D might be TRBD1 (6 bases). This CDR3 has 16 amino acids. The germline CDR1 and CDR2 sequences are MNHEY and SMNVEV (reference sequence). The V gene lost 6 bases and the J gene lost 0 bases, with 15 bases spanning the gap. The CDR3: CASSPRGGYSGNTIYF. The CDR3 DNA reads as TGTGCCAGCAGCCCAAGGGGGGGTTACTCTGGAAACACCATATATTTT.